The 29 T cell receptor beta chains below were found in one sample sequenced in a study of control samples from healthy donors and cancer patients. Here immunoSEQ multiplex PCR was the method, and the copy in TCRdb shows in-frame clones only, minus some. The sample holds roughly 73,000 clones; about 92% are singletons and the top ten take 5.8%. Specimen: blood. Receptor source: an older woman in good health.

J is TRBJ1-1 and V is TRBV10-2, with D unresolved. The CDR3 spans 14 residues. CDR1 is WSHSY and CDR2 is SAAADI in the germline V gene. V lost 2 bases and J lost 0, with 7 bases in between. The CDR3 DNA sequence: TGCGCCAGCAGTGAGACTCACTTGAACACTGAAGCTTTCTTT. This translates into CASSETHLNTEAFF.

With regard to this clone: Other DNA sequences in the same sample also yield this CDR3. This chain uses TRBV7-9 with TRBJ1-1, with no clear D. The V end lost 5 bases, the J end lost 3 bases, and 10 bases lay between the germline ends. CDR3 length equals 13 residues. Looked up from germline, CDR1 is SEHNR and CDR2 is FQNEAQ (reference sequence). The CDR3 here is CASSPRGDTEAFF. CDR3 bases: TGTGCCAGCAGCCCCCGGGGTGACACTGAAGCTTTCTTT.

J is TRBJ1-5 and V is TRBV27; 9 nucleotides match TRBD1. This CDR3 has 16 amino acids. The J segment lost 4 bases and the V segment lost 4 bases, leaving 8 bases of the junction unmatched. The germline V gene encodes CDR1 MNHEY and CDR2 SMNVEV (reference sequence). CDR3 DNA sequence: TGTGCCAGCAGTTCCCCCGGGACAGGGAGGAATCAGCCCCAGCATTTT. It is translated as CASSSPGTGRNQPQHF.

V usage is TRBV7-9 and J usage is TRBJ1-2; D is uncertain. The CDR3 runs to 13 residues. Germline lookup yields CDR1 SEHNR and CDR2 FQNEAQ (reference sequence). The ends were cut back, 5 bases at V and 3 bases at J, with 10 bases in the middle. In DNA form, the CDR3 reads TGTGCCAGCAGCCTCCAAAACGACTATGGCTACACCTTC. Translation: CASSLQNDYGYTF.

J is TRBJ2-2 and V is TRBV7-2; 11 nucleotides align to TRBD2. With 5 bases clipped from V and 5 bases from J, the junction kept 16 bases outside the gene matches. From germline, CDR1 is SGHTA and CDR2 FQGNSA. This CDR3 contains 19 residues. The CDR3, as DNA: TGTGCCAGCAGCCTCCGTCGGGGTAGCGGGAGGGCCTTTACCGGGGAGCTGTTTTTT. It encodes CASSLRRGSGRAFTGELFF. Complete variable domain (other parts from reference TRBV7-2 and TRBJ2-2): GAGVSQSPSNKVTEKGKDVELRCDPISGHTALYWYRQSLGQGLEFLIYFQGNSAPDKSGLPSDRFSAERTGGSVSTLTIQRTQQEDSAVYLCASSLRRGSGRAFTGELFFGEGSRLTVL.

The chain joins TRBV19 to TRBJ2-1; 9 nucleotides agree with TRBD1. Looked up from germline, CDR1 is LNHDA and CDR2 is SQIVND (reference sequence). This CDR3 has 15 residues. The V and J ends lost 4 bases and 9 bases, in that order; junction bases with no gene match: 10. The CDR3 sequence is CASSRPGTGIFEQFF. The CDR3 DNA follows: TGTGCCAGTAGTAGGCCCGGGACAGGGATCTTTGAGCAGTTCTTC.

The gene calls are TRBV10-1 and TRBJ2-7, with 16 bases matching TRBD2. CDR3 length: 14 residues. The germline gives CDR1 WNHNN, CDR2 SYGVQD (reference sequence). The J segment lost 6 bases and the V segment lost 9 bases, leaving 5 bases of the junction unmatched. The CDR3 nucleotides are TGCGCCAGTCCGGGACTAGCGGGAGGGCGCGAGCAGTACTTC. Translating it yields CASPGLAGGREQYF.

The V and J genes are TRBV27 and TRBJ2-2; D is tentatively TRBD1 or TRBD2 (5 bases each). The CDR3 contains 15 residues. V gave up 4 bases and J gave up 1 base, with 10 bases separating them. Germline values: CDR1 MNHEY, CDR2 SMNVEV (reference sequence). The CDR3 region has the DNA TGTGCCAGCAGTTCGGGACGGAGGAACACCGGGGAGCTGTTTTTT. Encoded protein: CASSSGRRNTGELFF.

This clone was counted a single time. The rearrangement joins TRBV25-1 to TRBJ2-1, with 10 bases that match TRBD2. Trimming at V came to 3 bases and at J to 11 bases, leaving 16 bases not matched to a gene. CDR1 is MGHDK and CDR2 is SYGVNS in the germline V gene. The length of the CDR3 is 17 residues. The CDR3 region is CASSEASGSLFSRKQFF. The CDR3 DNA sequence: TGTGCCAGCAGTGAGGCTAGCGGGAGTCTGTTTAGTAGGAAGCAGTTCTTC.

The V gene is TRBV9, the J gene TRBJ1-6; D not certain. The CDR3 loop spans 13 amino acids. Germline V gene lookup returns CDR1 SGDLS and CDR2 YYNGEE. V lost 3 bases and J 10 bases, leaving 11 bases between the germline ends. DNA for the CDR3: TGTGCCAGCAGCGCATCGCAATCCTCACCCCTCCACTTT. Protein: CASSASQSSPLHF.

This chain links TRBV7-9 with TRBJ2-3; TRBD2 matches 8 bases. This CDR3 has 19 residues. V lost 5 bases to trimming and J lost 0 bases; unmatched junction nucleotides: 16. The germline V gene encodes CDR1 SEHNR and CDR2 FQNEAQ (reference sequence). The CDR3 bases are TGTGCCAGCAGCCCCCTTACGGGAGGGATCTCTACTAGCACAGATACGCAGTATTTT. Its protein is CASSPLTGGISTSTDTQYF.

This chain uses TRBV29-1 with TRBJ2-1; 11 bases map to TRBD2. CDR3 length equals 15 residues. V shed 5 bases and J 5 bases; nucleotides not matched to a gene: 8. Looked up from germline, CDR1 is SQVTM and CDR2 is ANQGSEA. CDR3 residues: CSVRTSGRIHNEQFF. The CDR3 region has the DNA TGCAGCGTTCGTACTAGCGGGAGAATCCACAATGAGCAGTTCTTC.

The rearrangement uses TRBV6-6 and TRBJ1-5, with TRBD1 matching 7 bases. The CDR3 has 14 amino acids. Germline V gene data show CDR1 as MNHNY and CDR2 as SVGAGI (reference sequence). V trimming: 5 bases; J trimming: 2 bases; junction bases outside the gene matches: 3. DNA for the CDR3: TGTGCCAGCAGTGACAGGGCTGGCAATCAGCCCCAGCATTTT. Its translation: CASSDRAGNQPQHF.

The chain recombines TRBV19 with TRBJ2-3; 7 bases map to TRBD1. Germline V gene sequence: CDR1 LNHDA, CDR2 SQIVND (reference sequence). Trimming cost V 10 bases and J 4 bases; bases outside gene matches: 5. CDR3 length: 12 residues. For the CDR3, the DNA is TGTGCCACAGGCAGGGGGTCAGATACGCAGTATTTT. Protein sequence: CATGRGSDTQYF.

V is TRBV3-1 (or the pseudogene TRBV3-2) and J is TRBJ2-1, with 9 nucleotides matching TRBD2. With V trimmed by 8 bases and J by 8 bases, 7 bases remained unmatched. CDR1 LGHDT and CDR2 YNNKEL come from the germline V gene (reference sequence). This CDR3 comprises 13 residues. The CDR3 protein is CASHSGSPHEQFF. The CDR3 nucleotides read TGTGCCAGCCATAGCGGGAGTCCCCATGAGCAGTTCTTC.

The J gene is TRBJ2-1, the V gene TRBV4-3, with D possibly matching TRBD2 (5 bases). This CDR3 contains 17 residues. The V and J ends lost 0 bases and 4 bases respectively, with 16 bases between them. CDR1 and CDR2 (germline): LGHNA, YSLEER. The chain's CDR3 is CASSQEASGYAYNEQFF. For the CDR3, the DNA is TGCGCCAGCAGCCAAGAGGCCAGCGGATATGCTTACAATGAGCAGTTCTTC.

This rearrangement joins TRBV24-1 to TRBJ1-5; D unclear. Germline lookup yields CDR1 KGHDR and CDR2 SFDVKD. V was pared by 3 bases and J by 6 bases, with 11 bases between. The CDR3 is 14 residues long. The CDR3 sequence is CATSDPLSGQPQHF. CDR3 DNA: TGTGCCACCAGTGATCCACTTTCGGGTCAGCCCCAGCATTTT.

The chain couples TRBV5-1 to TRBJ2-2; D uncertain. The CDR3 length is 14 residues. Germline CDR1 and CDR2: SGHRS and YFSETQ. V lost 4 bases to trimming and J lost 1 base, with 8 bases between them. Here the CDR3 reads CASSRILNTGELFF. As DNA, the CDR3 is TGCGCCAGCAGCAGGATCCTGAACACCGGGGAGCTGTTTTTT.

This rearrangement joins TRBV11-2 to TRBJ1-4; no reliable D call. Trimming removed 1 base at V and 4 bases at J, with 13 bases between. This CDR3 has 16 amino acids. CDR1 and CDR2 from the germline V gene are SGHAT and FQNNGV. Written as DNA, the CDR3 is TGTGCCAGCAGCTTAGCTTATCAGATTGGTAATGAAAAACTGTTTTTT. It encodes CASSLAYQIGNEKLFF.

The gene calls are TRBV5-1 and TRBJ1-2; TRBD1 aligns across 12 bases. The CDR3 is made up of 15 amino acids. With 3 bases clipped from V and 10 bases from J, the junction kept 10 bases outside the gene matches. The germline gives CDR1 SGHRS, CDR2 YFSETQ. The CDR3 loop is CASSSVVTGQGAYTF. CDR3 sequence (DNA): TGCGCCAGCAGCTCCGTAGTAACGGGACAGGGGGCCTACACCTTC. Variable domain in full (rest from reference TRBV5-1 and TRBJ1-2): KAGVTQTPRYLIKTRGQQVTLSCSPISGHRSVSWYQQTPGQGLQFLFEYFSETQRNKGNFPGRFSGRQFSNSRSEMNVSTLELGDSALYLCASSSVVTGQGAYTFGSGTRLTVV.

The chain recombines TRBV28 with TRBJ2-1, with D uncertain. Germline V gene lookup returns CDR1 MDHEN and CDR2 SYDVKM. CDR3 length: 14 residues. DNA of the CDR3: TGTGCGACAAATGGGCTCCCCTCCTACAATGAGCAGTTCTTC. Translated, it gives CATNGLPSYNEQFF.

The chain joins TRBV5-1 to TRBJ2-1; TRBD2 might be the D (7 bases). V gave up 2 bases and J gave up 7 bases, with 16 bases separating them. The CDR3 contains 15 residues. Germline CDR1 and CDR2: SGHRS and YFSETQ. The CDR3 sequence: CASSFLAVGTNEQFF. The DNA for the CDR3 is TGCGCCAGCAGCTTCCTAGCGGTGGGGACAAATGAGCAGTTCTTC.

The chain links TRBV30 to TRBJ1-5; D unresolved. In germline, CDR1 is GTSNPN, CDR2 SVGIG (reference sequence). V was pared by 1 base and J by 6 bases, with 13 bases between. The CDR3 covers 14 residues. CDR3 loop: CAWSGLSGFQPQHF. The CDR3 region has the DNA TGTGCCTGGAGTGGATTATCAGGTTTTCAGCCCCAGCATTTT.

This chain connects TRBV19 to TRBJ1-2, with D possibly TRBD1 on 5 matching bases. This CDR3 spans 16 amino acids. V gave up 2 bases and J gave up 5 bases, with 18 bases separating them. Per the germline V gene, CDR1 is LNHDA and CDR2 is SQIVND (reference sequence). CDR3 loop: CASSITGGGLSYGYTF. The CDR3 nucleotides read TGTGCCAGTAGTATAACCGGCGGGGGATTGAGTTATGGCTACACCTTC.

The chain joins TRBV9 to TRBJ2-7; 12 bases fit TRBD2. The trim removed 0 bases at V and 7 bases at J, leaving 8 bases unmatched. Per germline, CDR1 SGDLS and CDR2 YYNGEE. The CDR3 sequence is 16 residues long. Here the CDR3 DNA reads TGTGCCAGCAGCGTAGGGGGGACTAGCGGGTACTCGGAGCAGTACTTC. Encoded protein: CASSVGGTSGYSEQYF.

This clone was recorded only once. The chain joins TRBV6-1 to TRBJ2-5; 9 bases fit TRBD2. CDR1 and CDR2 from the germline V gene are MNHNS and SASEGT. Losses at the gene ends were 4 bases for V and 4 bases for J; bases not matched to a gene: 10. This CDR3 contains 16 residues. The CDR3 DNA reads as TGTGCCAGCAGTGCCTTAGCGGGAGCGATAAGAGAGACCCAGTACTTC. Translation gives CASSALAGAIRETQYF.

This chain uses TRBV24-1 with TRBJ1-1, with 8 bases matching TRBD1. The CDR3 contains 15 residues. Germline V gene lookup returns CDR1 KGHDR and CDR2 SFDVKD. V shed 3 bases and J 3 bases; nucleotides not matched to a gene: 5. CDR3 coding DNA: TGTGCCACCAGTGATCGACAGGGGACAGACACTGAAGCTTTCTTT. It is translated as CATSDRQGTDTEAFF.

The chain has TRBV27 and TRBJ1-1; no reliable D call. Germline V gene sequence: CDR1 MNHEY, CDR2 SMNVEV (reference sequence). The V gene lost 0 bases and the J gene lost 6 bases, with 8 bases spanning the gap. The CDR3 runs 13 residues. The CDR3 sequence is CASSLSGRPEAFF. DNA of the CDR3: TGTGCCAGCAGTTTATCAGGACGGCCTGAAGCTTTCTTT.

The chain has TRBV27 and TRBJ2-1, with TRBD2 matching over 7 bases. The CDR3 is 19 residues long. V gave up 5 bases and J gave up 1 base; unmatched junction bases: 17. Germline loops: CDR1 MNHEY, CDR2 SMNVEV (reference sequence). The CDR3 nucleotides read TGTGCCAGCAGTAGCAAACCCACTAGCGCGAGACCTTCCTACAATGAGCAGTTCTTC. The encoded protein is CASSSKPTSARPSYNEQFF.